This is a list of T cell receptor beta chains from one sample in a study of blood T cell repertoires in COVID-19. Clones were sequenced by immunoSEQ multiplex PCR, and TCRdb holds only the in-frame ones, with some missing. The sample contains tens of thousands of clones, about nine tenths of which appear only once. The sequenced sample was peripheral blood. These receptors originate from a human donor in a cohort sampled during active COVID-19. Each CDR3 is given with its conserved first and last residue. Each record gives: V gene, clone size, J gene, D gene, CDR3 protein, CDR3 DNA. The D gene is left open where the match is weak. Clone sizes are given selectively: once, few, many, or a class where the clone is expanded.

V gene: TRBV7-9
clone size: NA
J gene: TRBJ2-7
D gene: TRBD2
CDR3 protein: CASSLAIGTSVSSYEQYF
CDR3 DNA: TGTGCCAGCAGCTTAGCGATTGGGACTAGCGTGAGCTCCTACGAGCAGTACTTC

V gene: TRBV18
clone size: NA
J gene: TRBJ1-5
D gene: TRBD1
CDR3 protein: CASSGQGAQPQHF
CDR3 DNA: TGTGCCAGCTCGGGACAGGGGGCGCAGCCCCAGCATTTT

V gene: TRBV5-1
clone size: NA
J gene: TRBJ2-3
D gene: TRBD1
CDR3 protein: CASSGTGSTDTQYF
CDR3 DNA: TGCGCCAGCAGCGGGACAGGTAGCACAGATACGCAGTATTTT

V gene: TRBV9
clone size: once
J gene: TRBJ2-1
D gene: TRBD2
CDR3 protein: CASSVGFRAGRDEQFF
CDR3 DNA: TGTGCCAGCAGCGTAGGGTTTAGGGCGGGGAGGGATGAGCAGTTCTTC

V gene: TRBV7-9
clone size: NA
J gene: TRBJ1-1
D gene: NA
CDR3 protein: CASSSLGQSEAFF
CDR3 DNA: TGTGCCAGCAGCTCCCTAGGACAGAGTGAAGCTTTCTTT

V gene: TRBV5-6
clone size: NA
J gene: TRBJ2-5
D gene: TRBD2
CDR3 protein: CASSLTSGGRETQYF
CDR3 DNA: TGTGCCAGCAGCTTGACTAGCGGGGGGCGAGAGACCCAGTACTTC

V gene: TRBV28
clone size: NA
J gene: TRBJ2-1
D gene: NA
CDR3 protein: CASSLSGGNPIYNEQFF
CDR3 DNA: TGTGCCAGCAGTTTAAGCGGAGGTAACCCTATCTACAATGAGCAGTTCTTC

V gene: TRBV9
clone size: NA
J gene: TRBJ2-7
D gene: TRBD1
CDR3 protein: CASSGDSSYEQYF
CDR3 DNA: TGTGCCAGCAGCGGGGACAGCTCCTACGAGCAGTACTTC

V gene: TRBV5-1
clone size: NA
J gene: TRBJ1-2
D gene: NA
CDR3 protein: CASSLGASRSYTF
CDR3 DNA: TGCGCCAGCAGCTTGGGGGCCTCCAGGAGCTACACCTTC

V gene: TRBV7-9
clone size: NA
J gene: TRBJ2-5
D gene: TRBD2
CDR3 protein: CASSRTSGVLETQYF
CDR3 DNA: TGTGCCAGCAGCCGGACTAGCGGGGTATTAGAGACCCAGTACTTC

V gene: TRBV7-3
clone size: NA
J gene: TRBJ2-2
D gene: NA
CDR3 protein: CASSSPRGNTGELFF
CDR3 DNA: TGTGCCAGCAGCTCCCCCCGGGGGAACACCGGGGAGCTGTTTTTT

V gene: TRBV21-1
clone size: few
J gene: TRBJ1-6
D gene: NA
CDR3 protein: CASSKVPQLKAYNSPLHF
CDR3 DNA: TGTGCCAGCAGCAAAGTCCCACAGCTTAAGGCGTATAATTCACCCCTCCACTTT

V gene: TRBV6-4
clone size: NA
J gene: TRBJ1-2
D gene: NA
CDR3 protein: CASSDLRRWRFYGYTF
CDR3 DNA: TGTGCCAGCAGTGATTTAAGGAGATGGAGGTTCTATGGCTACACCTTC

V gene: TRBV3-1/TRBV3-2
clone size: NA
J gene: TRBJ2-7
D gene: TRBD1
CDR3 protein: CASSQPRKTGRSYEQYF
CDR3 DNA: TGTGCCAGCAGCCAACCGCGAAAGACAGGGAGAAGCTACGAGCAGTACTTC